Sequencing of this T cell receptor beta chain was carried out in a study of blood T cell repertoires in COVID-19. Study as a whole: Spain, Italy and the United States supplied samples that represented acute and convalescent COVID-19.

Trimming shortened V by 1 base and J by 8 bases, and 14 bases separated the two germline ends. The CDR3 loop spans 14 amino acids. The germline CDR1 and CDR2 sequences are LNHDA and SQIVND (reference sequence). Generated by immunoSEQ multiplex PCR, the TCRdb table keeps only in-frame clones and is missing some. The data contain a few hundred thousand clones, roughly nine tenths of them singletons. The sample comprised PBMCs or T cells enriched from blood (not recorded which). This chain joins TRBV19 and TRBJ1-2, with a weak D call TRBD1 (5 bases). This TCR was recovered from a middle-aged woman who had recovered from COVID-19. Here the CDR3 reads CASSIGVGGDGYTF. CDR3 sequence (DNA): TGTGCCAGTAGTATAGGAGTTGGAGGGGACGGCTACACCTTC.